This T cell receptor beta chain was identified in a study of OX40 agonist ivuxolimab in advanced cancers. Study observations and caveats: Clonal expansion was seen in CD4+ and CD8+ blood T cells by week 6 at 0.1 to 3.0 mg/kg. Researchers did not determine the expanded peripheral T cells' antigen specificity. Relative to CD4+ cells, CD8+ T cells on average had more expanded clones.

Details on this clone: Antigen specificity is unknown.

The CDR3 runs to 14 residues. The germline gives CDR1 SGHDT, CDR2 YYEEEE. V lost 7 bases, J lost 2 bases, and 2 bases stayed unmatched. This table comes from immunoSEQ multiplex PCR, and its TCRdb copy is limited to in-frame clones, with some not included. Of roughly 15,000 clones listed, about 89% were seen once; the top ten hold around 71%. The sample here was CD4+ or CD8+ T cells sorted from blood, taken in a trial of the OX40 agonist ivuxolimab. V usage is TRBV5-6 and J usage is TRBJ2-2; 10 bases match TRBD2. This clonotype was obtained from an adult with an advanced solid tumor such as melanoma, head and neck, liver or kidney cancer. As DNA, the CDR3 is TGTGCCAGCGGACTAGCGGTAAACACCGGGGAGCTGTTTTTT. Translating gives CASGLAVNTGELFF.